This T cell receptor (beta chain) was identified in a study of shared clonotypes between healthy human individuals. The V gene's germline CDR1 is MNHEY and CDR2 SMNVEV (reference sequence). Trimming shortened V by 4 bases and J by 5 bases, and 14 bases separated the two germline ends. This CDR3 has 14 amino acids. CD45RO-negative cells were positively selected for CCR7, leaving out terminally differentiated effector memory CD45RA+ cells. The data were produced by immunoSEQ multiplex PCR, yet TCRdb's version contains in-frame clones alone and is incomplete. Altogether roughly 2,000,000 clones are present, roughly 95% being singletons, with the ten largest covering approximately 1%.

The chain carries TRBV27 and TRBJ2-5; TRBD1 is a possible D gene (6 bases). This clonotype was sampled from a man in his late teens or twenties in good health. The sample was naive CD8+ T cells sorted from blood. CDR3 DNA: TGTGCCAGCAGTTCGACAACAGGGTTGGAGACCCAGTACTTC. This codes for CASSSTTGLETQYF.